The TCR beta chain under discussion was sequenced for a study of T cells in Graves' hyperthyroidism and ophthalmopathy. Study-wide context: Peripheral blood samples were taken at initial diagnosis, prior to any treatment. General observations from the study: Progression to ophthalmopathy was predicted a median of roughly 6.5 months early.

Fresh peripheral blood, approximately 10 ml, yielded the PBMCs. CDR1 is MDHEN, CDR2 SYDVKM, per germline. CDR3 length: 14 residues. V gave up 6 bases and J gave up 1 base, with 9 bases separating them. With regard to this clonotype: Its antigen is as yet unknown.

Amplification of TCR beta CDR3 regions used RNA as the template. HTBI primers drove first-round RT-PCR of the TCR CDR3. TCRdb re-derived calls from the multiplex PCR reads in MiXCR, one entry per CDR3 protein. The sample comprises roughly 580,000 distinct CDR3 sequences, approximately 13% of which are singletons, and approximately 5.7% rests with the top ten. This TCR came from a woman in her twenties or thirties with Graves' hyperthyroidism that later progressed to Graves' ophthalmopathy. Sequenced input: blood. J is TRBJ1-4 and V is TRBV28, with D possibly being TRBD1 (5 bases). CDR3 sequence: CASRMGGTNEKLFF. DNA for the CDR3: TGTGCCAGCAGGATGGGGGGAACTAATGAAAAACTGTTTTTT.